This T cell receptor (beta chain) appears in the sequencing data of a study of identifying expanded T cells in peripheral blood. Germline CDR1 reads SEHNR; CDR2 reads FQNEAQ (reference sequence). V was cut by 5 bases and J by 4 bases, with 17 bases left in between. The CDR3 has 15 amino acids. Generated by immunoSEQ multiplex PCR, the TCRdb table keeps only in-frame clones and is missing some. The data hold under 100,000 clones, with approximately 81% observed a single time. What was sequenced was blood. The chain has TRBV7-9 and TRBJ1-1; D remains ambiguous. This sequence was found in a person aged 18 to 70 in good health. The CDR3 sequence is CASSLLYGRVTEAFF. CDR3 sequence (DNA): TGTGCCAGCAGCCTACTATACGGCCGAGTCACTGAAGCTTTCTTT.